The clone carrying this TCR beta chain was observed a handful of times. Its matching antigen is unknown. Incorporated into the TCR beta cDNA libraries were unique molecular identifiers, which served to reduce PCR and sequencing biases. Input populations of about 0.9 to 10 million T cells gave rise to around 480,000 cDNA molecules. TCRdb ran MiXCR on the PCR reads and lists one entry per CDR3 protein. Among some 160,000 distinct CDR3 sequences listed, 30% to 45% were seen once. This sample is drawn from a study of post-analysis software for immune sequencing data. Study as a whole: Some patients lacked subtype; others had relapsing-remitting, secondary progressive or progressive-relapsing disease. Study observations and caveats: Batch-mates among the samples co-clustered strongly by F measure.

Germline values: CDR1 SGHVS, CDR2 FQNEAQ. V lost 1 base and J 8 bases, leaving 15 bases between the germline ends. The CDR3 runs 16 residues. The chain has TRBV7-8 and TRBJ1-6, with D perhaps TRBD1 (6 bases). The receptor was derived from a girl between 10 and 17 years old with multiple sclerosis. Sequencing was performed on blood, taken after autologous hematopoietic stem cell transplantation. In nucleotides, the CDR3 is TGTGCCAGCAGCTTAGTAACGACAGGACAACATTCACCCCTCCACTTT. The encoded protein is CASSLVTTGQHSPLHF.